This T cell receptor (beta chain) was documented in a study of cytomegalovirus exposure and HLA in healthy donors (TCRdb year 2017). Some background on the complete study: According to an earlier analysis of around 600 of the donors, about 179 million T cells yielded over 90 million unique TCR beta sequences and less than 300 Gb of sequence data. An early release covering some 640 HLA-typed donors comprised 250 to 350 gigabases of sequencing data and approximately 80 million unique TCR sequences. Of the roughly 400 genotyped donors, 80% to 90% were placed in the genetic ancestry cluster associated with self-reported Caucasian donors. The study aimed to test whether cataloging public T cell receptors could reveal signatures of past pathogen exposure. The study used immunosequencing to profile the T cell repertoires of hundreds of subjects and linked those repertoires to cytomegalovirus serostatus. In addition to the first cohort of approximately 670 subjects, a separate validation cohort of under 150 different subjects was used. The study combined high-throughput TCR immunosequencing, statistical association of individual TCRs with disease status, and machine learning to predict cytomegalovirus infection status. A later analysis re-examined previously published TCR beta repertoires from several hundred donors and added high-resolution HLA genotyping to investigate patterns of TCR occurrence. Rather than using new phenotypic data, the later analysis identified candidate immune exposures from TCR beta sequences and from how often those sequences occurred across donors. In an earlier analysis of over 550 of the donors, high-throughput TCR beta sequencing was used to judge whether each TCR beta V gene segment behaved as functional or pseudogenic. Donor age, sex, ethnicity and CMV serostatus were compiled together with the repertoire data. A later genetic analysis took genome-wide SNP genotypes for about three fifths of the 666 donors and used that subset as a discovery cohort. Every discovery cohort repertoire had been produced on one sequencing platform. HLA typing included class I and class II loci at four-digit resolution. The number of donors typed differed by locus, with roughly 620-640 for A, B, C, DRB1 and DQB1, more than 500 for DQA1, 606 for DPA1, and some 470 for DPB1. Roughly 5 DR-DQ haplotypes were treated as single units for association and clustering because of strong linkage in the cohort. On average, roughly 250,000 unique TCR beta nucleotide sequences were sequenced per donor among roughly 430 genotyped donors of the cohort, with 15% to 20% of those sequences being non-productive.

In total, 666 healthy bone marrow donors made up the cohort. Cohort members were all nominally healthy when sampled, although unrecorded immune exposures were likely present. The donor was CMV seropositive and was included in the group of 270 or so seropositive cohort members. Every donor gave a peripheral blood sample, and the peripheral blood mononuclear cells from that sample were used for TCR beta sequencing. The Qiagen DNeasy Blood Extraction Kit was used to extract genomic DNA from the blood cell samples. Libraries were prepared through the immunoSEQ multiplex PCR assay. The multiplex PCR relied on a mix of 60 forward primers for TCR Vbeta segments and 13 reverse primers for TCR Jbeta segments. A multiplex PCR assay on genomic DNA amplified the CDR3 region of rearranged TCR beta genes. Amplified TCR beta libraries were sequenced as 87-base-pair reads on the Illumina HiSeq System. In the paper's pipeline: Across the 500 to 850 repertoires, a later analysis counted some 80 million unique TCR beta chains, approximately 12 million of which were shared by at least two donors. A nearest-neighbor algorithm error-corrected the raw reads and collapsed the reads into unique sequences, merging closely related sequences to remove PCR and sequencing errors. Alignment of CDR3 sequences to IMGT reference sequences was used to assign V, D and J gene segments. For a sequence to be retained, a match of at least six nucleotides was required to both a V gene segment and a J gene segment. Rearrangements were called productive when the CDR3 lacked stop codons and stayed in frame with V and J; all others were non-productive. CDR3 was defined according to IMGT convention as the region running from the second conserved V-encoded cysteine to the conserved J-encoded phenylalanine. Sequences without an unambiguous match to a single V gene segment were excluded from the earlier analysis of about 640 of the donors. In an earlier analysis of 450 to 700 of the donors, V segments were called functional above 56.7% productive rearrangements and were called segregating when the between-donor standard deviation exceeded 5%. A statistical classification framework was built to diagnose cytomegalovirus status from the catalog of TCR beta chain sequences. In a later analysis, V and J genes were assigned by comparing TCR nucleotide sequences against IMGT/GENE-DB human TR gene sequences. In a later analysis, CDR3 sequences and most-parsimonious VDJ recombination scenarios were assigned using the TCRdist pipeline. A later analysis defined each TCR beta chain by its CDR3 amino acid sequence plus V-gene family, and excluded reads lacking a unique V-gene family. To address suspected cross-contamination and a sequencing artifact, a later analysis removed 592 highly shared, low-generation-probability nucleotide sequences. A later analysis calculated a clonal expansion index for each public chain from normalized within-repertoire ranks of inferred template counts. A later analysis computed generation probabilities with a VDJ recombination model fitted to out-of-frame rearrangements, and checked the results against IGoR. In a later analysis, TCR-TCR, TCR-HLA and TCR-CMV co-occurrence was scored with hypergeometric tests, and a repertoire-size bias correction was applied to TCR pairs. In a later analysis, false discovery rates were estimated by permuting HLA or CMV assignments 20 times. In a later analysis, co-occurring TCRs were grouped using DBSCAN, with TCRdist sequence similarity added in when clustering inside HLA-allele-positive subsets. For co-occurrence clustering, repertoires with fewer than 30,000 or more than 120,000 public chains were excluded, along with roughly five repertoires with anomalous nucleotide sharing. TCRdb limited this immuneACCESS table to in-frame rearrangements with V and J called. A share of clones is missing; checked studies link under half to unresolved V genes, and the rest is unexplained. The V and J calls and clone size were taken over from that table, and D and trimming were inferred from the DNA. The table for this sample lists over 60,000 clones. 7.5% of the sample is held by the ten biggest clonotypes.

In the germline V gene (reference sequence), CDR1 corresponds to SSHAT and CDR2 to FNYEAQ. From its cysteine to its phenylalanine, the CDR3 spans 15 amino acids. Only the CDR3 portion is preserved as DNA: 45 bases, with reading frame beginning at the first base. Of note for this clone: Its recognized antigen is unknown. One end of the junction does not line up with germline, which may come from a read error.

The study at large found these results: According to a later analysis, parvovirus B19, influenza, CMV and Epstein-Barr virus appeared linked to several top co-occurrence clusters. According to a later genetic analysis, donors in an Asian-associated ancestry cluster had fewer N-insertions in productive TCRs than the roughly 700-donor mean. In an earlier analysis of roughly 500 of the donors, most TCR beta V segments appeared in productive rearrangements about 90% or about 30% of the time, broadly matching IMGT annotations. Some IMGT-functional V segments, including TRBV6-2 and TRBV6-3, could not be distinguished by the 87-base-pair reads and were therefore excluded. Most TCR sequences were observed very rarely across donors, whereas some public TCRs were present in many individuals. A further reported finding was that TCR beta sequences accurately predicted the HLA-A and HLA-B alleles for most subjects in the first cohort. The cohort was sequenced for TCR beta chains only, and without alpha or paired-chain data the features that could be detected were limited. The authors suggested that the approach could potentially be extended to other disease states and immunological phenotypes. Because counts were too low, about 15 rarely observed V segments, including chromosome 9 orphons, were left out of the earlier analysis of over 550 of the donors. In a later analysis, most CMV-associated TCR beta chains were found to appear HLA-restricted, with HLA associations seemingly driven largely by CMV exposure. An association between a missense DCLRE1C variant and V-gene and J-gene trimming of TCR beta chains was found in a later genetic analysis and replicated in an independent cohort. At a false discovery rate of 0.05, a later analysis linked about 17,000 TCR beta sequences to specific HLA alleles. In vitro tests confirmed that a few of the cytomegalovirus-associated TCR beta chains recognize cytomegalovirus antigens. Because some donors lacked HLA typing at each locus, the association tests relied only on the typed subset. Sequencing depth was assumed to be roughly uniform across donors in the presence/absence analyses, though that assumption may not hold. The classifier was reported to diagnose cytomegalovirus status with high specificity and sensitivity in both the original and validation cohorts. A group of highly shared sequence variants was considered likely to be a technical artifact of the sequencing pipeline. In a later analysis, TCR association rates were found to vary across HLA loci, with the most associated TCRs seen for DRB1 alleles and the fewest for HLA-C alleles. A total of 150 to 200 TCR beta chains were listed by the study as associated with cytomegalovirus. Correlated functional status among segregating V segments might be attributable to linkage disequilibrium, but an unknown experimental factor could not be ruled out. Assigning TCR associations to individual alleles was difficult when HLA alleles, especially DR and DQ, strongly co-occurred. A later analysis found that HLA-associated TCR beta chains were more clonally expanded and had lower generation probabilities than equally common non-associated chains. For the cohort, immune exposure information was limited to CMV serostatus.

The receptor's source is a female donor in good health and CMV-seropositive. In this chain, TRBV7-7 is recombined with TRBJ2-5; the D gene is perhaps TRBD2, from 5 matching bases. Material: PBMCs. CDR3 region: CASSLGPGSAETQYF. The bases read TGTGCTAGCAGCTTAGGCCCGGGGTCCGCCGAGACCCAGTACTTC.